The TCR beta chain described here comes from a study of shared clonotypes between healthy human individuals. Study results and caveats: Relative to clonotypes present in all four donors, those not shared had lower generation probabilities. The study found about 4.6% of naive CD4 clonotypes shared across a handful of donors.

Germline V lookup: CDR1 LNHDA, CDR2 SQIVND (reference sequence). This CDR3 spans 15 amino acids. The V end was cut by 6 bases, the J end by 3 bases, with 17 bases between. In replicate PCRs of sorted subsets, approximately 210 ng DNA, roughly 27,000 T cell genomes, was used. Original data processing: From ImmunoSEQ came sequences covering only the junction and carrying no quality scores, so filtering differed. Sequenced by immunoSEQ multiplex PCR; TCRdb stores in-frame clones only, minus some. That table gives V, J and clone size, and the DNA gave D and trimming. The sample yields about 1 million clones, about 75% seen once. Remarks on this clone: What it binds is unknown.

This clonotype was sampled from a man aged 18 to 29 in good health. The sequencing input was memory CD4+ T cells sorted from blood. Described subset: CD45RA-negative fraction. The J gene is TRBJ1-2, the V gene TRBV19, with D possibly TRBD1 on 6 matching bases. The DNA of the CDR3 is TGTGCCAGTAGAACTCTCCGGGGGCAGGACTATGGCTACACCTTC. Translation: CASRTLRGQDYGYTF.